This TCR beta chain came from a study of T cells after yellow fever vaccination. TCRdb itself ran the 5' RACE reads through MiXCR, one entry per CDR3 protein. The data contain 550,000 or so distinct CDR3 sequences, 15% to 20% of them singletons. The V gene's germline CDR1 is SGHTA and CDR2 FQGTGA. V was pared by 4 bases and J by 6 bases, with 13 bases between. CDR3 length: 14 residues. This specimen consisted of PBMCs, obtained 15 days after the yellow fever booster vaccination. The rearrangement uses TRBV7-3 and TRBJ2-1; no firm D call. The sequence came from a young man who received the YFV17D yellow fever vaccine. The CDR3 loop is CASSSRMGSNEQFF. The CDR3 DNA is TGTGCCAGCAGCTCCCGGATGGGCAGCAATGAGCAGTTCTTC.